This T cell receptor beta chain came from a study of Ad26.COV2.S vaccination and SARS-CoV-2 variants. Overall study: Ad26.COV2.S, an intramuscular injection, was given once or twice 56 days apart.

The table came from immunoSEQ multiplex PCR; TCRdb's copy has only in-frame clones and leaves some out. The table lists under 550,000 clones, approximately 92% of them singletons. Treatment given: around 19 received Ad26.COV2.S at low or high dose, single or two shots; about five received placebo; per-sample allocation not given. All samples were drawn on day 63, counting from the first vaccine or placebo injection. The CDR3 consists of 15 residues. Germline CDR1 SNHLY, CDR2 FYNNEI. V was cut by 7 bases and J by 0 bases, with 15 bases left in between. The sample was peripheral blood, taken in a trial of Ad26.COV2.S vaccine versus placebo. The sequence was collected from a person between 18 and 65 years old who received the Ad26.COV2.S COVID-19 vaccine or a placebo. The rearrangement joins TRBV2 to TRBJ1-2; D may be TRBD1 (5 bases). CDR3: CASNRKDRTNYGYTF. CDR3 sequence (DNA): TGTGCCAGCAATCGAAAAGACAGAACTAACTATGGCTACACCTTC.